This TCR beta chain was retrieved from a study of vaccination effects on CD4 cells after COVID-19. Antigen-specific CD4+ T cells were expanded (with viral peptide pools) by the ViraFEST assay ahead of sequencing. Cultured cells yielded isolated CD4+ T cells after less than 11 days. Confirmation by PCR established that the person had SARS-CoV-2 infection between March and December 2020. Everyone in the study got two shots of either the BNT162b2 or mRNA-1273 vaccine. Supplemented with 8.5 to 10 IU/ml IL-2 and 9.5 to 10 ug/ml peptides, a few million PBMC per well were kept in culture. Some clones are missing from TCRdb's copy, which holds only in-frame ones; the method was immunoSEQ multiplex PCR. The table includes about 18,000 clones, 76% detected once. V was cut by 6 bases and J by 4 bases, with 18 bases left in between. The CDR3 contains 16 residues. Germline CDR1 and CDR2: LNHDA and SQIVND (reference sequence).

In its sample, this clone was seen a few times. What it recognizes is unknown. The J gene is TRBJ1-4, the V gene TRBV19, with D maybe TRBD1 (5 bases). This receptor was obtained from a human donor who had a prior SARS-CoV-2 infection. This specimen consisted of CD4+ T cells from PBMCs cultured with SARS-CoV-2 spike peptides, obtained after COVID-19 vaccination. In DNA, the CDR3 is TGTGCCAGTAGGGACATAAGGGGAATGGGTAATGAAAAACTGTTTTTT. Its protein product is CASRDIRGMGNEKLFF.